This T cell receptor beta chain derives from a study of human T cells and chemical hapten exposure (dated by TCRdb to about 2021). Background for the entire study: For sensitization, 2% DPC in acetone was applied to a 2 cm by 2 cm area of upper inner arm skin. Throughout the study period of about 23 weeks, patients also received therapeutic DPC doses to the scalp every week. Patch testing on the upper back used Finn chambers containing 0.01% DPC, with scoring done after 6 days according to International Contact Dermatitis Research Group standards. Alopecia areata with under or over 50% scalp involvement, alopecia totalis and alopecia universalis were represented in the patient cohort, which was mostly female. Libraries were pooled for sequencing, and variation in per-sample TCR yields was attributed mainly to small differences in library volumes within the pool. The study tracked peripheral blood TCR repertoire changes in vivo during primary and secondary sensitization to the hapten diphenylcyclopropenone (DPC) in alopecia patients. Blood samples were taken from patients before sensitization (week 0) and then at 2, 6 and about 24 weeks after DPC sensitization. Around 30 alopecia patients provided blood for TCR sequencing at one to four time points (pre-sensitization, 2, 6 and 24 weeks). General study outcomes and caveats: Expanded TCRs formed significantly more large CDR3 similarity clusters than pre-sensitization or healthy control sets, consistent with antigen-driven responses. Patch test score was positively correlated with the number of PT1 expanded TCRs, with significance at thresholds 8, 16 and 32 but not at 4. The number of TCRs above 1 in 1000 frequency did not change with DPC sensitization; there was no evidence of global repertoire structure alterations. Alopecia, a presumed autoimmune disease, was present in all patients, so the immune response of the patients might differ from that of healthy individuals. Repeated subsampling changed both the strength of the expansion versus patch-test correlation and the threshold at which that correlation became significant.

V was cut back by 5 bases and J by 0 bases, leaving a gap of 8 bases between them. CDR1 and CDR2 are read off the germline V gene as MNHEY and SVGAGI. The CDR3, from cysteine to phenylalanine, totals 14 residues. Only CDR3 DNA is held: 42 bases, read in frame from base 1. The protocol used for the library was RACE. Sequencing was carried out with a NextSeq 500. During library preparation, unique molecular identifiers were attached to individual cDNA molecules so that TCRs could be counted quantitatively and reproducibly. Both TCR alpha and TCR beta chains were sequenced from each blood RNA sample. Processing in the source paper ran as follows. Samples had a median of approximately 93,000 TCRs, with a range from 23,224 to 690,600. V, J and CDR3 annotation of the TCR reads was carried out using the Decombinator software suite. For the PS versus PT1 abundance plots, all samples were subsampled to the same number of TCRs (28,000). Expanded TCRs were defined as absent before sensitization and observed at least eight times at the 2-week time point. TCRdb reprocessing: public reads trimmed at Q25 with fastp, clones called with MiXCR, in-frame beta chains kept. Every entry covers one CDR3 protein and lists the most common genes and DNA from its rows. TCRdb assigned the V and J calls; the authors' analysis was not used. Here the sample has around 300,000 distinct CDR3 sequences; around 7% occur a single time. The ten top clones hold approximately 8.9% of the sample.

The time point label of this sample denotes: patch test 1, 2 weeks after DPC sensitization. The sample's treatment or condition, from its label and the paper: therapeutic diphenylcyclopropenone sensitization with weekly scalp DPC. At each patch-test visit, blood was drawn before the patch test was applied. Patients were considered eligible if aged 18 to 70, diagnosed with alopecia and deemed suitable for DPC therapy, and patients were excluded if pregnant. Total RNA was isolated from unfractionated whole blood collected in Tempus Blood RNA tubes. Turning to this clonotype: It lacks a known antigen. The sample holds no much larger clone one base away, and base qualities are not on file.

Sequenced material: whole blood, taken in connection with sensitization to the hapten diphenylcyclopropenone (DPC). This receptor was obtained from a woman between 18 and 29 years old with alopecia areata. Some clones in this sample may be carry-over from other donors' samples. The sequence links TRBV6-5 to TRBJ1-3; confidence is insufficient to name the D gene. The CDR3 sequence is CASSRHSSGNTIYF. The DNA sequence is given as TGTGCCAGCAGTCGTCATAGCTCTGGAAACACCATATATTTT.